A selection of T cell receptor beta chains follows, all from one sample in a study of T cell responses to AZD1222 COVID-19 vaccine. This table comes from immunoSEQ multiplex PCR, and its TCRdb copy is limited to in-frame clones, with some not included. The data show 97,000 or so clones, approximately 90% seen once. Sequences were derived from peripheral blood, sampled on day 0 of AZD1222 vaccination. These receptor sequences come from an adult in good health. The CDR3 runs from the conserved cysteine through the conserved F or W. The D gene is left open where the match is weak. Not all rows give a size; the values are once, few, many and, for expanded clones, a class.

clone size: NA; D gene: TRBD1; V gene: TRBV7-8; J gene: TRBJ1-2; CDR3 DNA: TGTGCCAGCAGCTTCGCCGGGACAGGGAGAGATGGCTACACCTTC; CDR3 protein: CASSFAGTGRDGYTF
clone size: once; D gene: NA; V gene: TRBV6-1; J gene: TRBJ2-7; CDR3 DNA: TGTGCCAGCAGTGAGCCAGGGGATTCAGAATACGAGCAGTACTTC; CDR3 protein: CASSEPGDSEYEQYF
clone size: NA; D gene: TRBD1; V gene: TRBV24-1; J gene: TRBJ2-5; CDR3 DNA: TGTGCCACCAGTGATTTGGGGCAGGGGGCTGAAGAGACCCAGTACTTC; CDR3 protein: CATSDLGQGAEETQYF
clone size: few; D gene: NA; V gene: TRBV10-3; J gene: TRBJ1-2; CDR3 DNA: TGTGCCATCACTAACCCAGGGGTCTCATATGGCTACACCTTC; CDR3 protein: CAITNPGVSYGYTF
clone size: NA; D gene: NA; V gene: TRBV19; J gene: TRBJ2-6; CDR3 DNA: TGTGCCAGTAGTAGCCGAATAGGGTCTGGGGCCAACGTCCTGACTTTC; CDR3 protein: CASSSRIGSGANVLTF
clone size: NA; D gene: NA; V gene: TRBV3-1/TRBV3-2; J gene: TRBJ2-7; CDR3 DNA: TGTGCCAGCAGCCAAGGGAACACCTACGAGCAGTACTTC; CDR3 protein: CASSQGNTYEQYF
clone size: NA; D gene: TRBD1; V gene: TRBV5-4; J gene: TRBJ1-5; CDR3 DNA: TGTGCCAGCAGCTTACAGGGGAATCAGCCCCAGCATTTT; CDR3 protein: CASSLQGNQPQHF
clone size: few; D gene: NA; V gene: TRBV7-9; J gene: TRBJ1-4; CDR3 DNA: TGTGCCAGCAGCTTATCACGTCCCGAGGAAAAACTGTTTTTT; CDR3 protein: CASSLSRPEEKLFF
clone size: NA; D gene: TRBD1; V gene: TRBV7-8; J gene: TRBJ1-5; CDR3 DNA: TGTGCCAGCAGCGAAGGGACAGGGCGTAACTATCAGCCCCAGCATTTT; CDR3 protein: CASSEGTGRNYQPQHF
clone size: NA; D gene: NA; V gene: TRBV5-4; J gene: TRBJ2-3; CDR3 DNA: TGTGCCAGCAGCCTCGCCTCGGGGGGCACAGATACGCAGTATTTT; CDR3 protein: CASSLASGGTDTQYF
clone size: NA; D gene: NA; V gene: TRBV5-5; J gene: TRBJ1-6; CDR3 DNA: TGTGCCGGGGGTCCCGATATGGATTCACCCCTCCACTTT; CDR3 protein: CAGGPDMDSPLHF
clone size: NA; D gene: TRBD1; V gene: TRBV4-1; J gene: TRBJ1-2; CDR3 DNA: TGCGCCAGCAGCCAAGGGGGAGGGGGCGTAGGCTATGGCTACACCTTC; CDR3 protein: CASSQGGGGVGYGYTF
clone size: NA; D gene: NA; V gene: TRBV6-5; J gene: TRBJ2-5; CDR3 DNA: TGTGCCAGCAGCCCGGTATGGACTTCCCCCACCCAGTACTTC; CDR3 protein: CASSPVWTSPTQYF
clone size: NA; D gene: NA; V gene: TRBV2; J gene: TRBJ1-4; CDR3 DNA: TGTGCCAGCAGTGAAGGGATTTACGAAAAACTGTTTTTT; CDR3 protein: CASSEGIYEKLFF